This T cell receptor (beta chain) is from a study of monozygotic twins with inflammatory bowel disease. Remarks on this clonotype: Its antigen is not known.

The CDR3 covers 15 residues. Germline V gene data show CDR1 as SGHTA and CDR2 as FQGNSA. Study-wide findings and caveats: Versus healthy twins, IBD patients showed fewer clonotypes shared with others, especially with disease activity.

Amplification used two nested PCRs: 16 cycles, then 8 to 10 cycles, on TCRalpha/TCRbeta cDNA. TCRdb reanalyzed the 5' RACE reads, giving one entry per CDR3 protein sequence and no DNA. This sample's table has 150,000 or so distinct CDR3 sequences. J is TRBJ2-1 and V is TRBV7-2; no DNA is available, so the TRBD1 call from TCRdb remains unchecked. The sequenced sample consisted of blood. This clonotype originated in a human donor with ulcerative colitis or Crohn's disease, or a healthy co-twin of an affected twin (not recorded which). The CDR3 sequence: CASSSGTNLYNEQFF.